This T cell receptor beta chain was recovered during a study of vaccination effects on CD4 cells after COVID-19. The study's findings and limits: Only 1 of 255 vaccine-induced clones from healthy vaccinees cross-reacted with common cold coronaviruses. Infection- and vaccine-induced clones contracted markedly late after vaccination.

The culture ran for around 10 days before CD4+ T cells were isolated. Having tested negative for nucleocapsid antibodies, the vaccine recipients showed no prior SARS-CoV-2 infection. A half-medium replacement with IL-2 medium was carried out on days 3 and 7. Profiled with immunoSEQ multiplex PCR; TCRdb holds only in-frame clones, not every one. The sample shows fewer than 75,000 clones, around 77% of them seen only once. This clone was detected only a few times. Its cognate antigen is unknown. Trimming left V 0 bases short and J 2 bases short, with 5 bases between. The V gene's germline CDR1 is MNHEY and CDR2 SMNVEV (reference sequence). The CDR3 runs to 14 residues.

Sequences were derived from CD4+ T cells from PBMCs cultured without peptide, sampled before COVID-19 vaccination. The sequence was collected from a human donor who received a COVID-19 vaccine. The V call is TRBV27, the J call TRBJ1-5; D unclear. CDR3 amino acids: CASSLSTGNQPQHF. CDR3 DNA: TGTGCCAGCAGTTTATCGACCGGCAATCAGCCCCAGCATTTT.